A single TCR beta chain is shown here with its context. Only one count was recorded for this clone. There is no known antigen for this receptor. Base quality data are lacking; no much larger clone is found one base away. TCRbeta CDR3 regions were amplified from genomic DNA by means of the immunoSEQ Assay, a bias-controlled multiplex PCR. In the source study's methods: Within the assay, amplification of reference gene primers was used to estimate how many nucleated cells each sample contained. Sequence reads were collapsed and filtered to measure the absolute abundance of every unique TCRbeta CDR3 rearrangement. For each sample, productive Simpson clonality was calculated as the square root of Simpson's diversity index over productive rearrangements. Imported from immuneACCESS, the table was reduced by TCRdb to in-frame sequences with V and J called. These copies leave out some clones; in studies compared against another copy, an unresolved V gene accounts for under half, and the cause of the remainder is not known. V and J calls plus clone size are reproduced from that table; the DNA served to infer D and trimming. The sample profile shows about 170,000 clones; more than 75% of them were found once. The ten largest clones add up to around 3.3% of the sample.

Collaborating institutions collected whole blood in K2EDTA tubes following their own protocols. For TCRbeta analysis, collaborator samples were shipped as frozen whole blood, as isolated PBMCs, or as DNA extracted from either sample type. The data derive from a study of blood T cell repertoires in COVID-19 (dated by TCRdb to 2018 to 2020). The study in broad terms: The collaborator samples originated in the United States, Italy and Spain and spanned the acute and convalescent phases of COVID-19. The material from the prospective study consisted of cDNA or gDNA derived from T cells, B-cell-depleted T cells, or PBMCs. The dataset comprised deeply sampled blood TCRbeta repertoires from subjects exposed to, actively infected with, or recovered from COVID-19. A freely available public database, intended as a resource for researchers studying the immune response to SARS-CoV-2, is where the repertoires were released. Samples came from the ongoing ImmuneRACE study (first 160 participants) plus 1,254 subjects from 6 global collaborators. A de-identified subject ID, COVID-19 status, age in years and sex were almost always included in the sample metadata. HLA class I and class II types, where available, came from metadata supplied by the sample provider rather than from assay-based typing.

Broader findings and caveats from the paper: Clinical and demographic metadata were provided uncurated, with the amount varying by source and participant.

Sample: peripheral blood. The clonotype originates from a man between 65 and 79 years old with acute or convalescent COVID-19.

The sequenced DNA is TGTGCCTGGAGTGTACTGTCAGGGCTAGATACGCAGTATTTT. Its coded protein is CAWSVLSGLDTQYF. The rearrangement combines TRBV30 with TRBJ2-3; a weak D assignment points to TRBD1 (5 bases agree). The germline V gene (reference sequence) gives CDR1 as GTSNPN and CDR2 as SVGIG. From the cysteine through the phenylalanine, the CDR3 covers 14 amino acids. Of all the DNA, just the CDR3 is kept, 42 bases in frame from base 1. V is cut by 0 bases and J by 5 bases, and the space between the germline ends is 12 bases.